One sample yielded the 14 T cell receptor beta chains listed below, sequenced in a study of blood T cell repertoires in COVID-19. Only in-frame clones appear in the TCRdb table, and some are missing; sequencing was by immunoSEQ multiplex PCR. The repertoire includes just over 300,000 clones, around 87% of them detected once, and approximately 2.4% sits in the top ten. Material: peripheral blood. Receptor source: a man between 18 and 29 years old with active or convalescent COVID-19.

V usage is TRBV4-3 and J usage is TRBJ1-1; D perhaps matches TRBD1 (6 bases). This CDR3 comprises 15 residues. The V and J ends lost 0 bases and 1 base respectively, with 9 bases between them. CDR1 and CDR2 from the germline V gene are LGHNA and YSLEER. The CDR3 DNA reads TGCGCCAGCAGCCAAGAAACAGGGTGGAACACTGAAGCTTTCTTT. Protein: CASSQETGWNTEAFF.

This chain connects TRBV27 to TRBJ1-2; tentatively, D is TRBD1 (6 bases). The V gene's germline CDR1 is MNHEY and CDR2 SMNVEV (reference sequence). CDR3 length equals 14 residues. Between the trimmed V and J ends, which lost 7 bases and 4 bases, there was a span of 16 bases. This CDR3 reads CASTQPGTTYGYTF. CDR3 DNA: TGTGCCAGCACCCAACCGGGGACAACCTATGGCTACACCTTC.

The chain uses TRBV5-4 and TRBJ2-7, with 7 bases lining up with TRBD2. Germline CDR1 reads SGHNT; CDR2 reads YYREEE (reference sequence). V was clipped by 4 bases and J by 1 base; unmatched bases: 8. This CDR3 has 15 amino acids. CDR3 coding DNA: TGTGCCAGCAGCCACCCAGCTAGCGGTTCCTACGAGCAGTACTTC. Its protein is CASSHPASGSYEQYF. Full variable domain (missing parts from reference TRBV5-4 and TRBJ2-7): ETGVTQSPTHLIKTRGQQVTLRCSSQSGHNTVSWYQQALGQGPQFIFQYYREEENGRGNFPPRFSGLQFPNYSSELNVNALELDDSALYLCASSHPASGSYEQYFGPGTRLTVT.

This clone was recorded only once. The gene calls are TRBV6-5 and TRBJ2-7, with a tentative D call TRBD1 (5 bases). The CDR3 contains 13 residues. Trimming stripped 6 bases from V and 2 bases from J, with 11 bases between. The V gene's germline CDR1 is MNHEY and CDR2 SVGAGI. The CDR3 here is CASRGKGAYEQYF. The CDR3 nucleotides are TGTGCCAGCAGGGGTAAAGGGGCCTACGAGCAGTACTTC.

The sample holds one count of this clone. One junction end disagrees with the germline gene, perhaps due to a read error. The chain has TRBV6-5 and TRBJ2-1, with D tentatively TRBD2 (6 bases). Germline values: CDR1 MNHEY, CDR2 SVGAGI. There are 13 residues in the CDR3. The CDR3 spells CASNWGRNNEQFF. The CDR3 DNA follows: TGTGCTAGCAACTGGGGGAGGAACAATGAGCAGTTCTTC.

The CDR3 DNA is TGTGCCATCAGTGGCGCCGGGACAGGGAGCAATCAGCCCCAGCATTTT. It specifies CAISGAGTGSNQPQHF. This rearrangement joins TRBV10-3 to TRBJ1-5; 9 bases fit TRBD1. From germline, CDR1 is ENHRY and CDR2 SYGVKD. Trimming took 4 bases from V and 1 from J; bases not matched to a gene: 5. The CDR3 is 16 amino acids.

The J gene is TRBJ1-2, the V gene TRBV7-3; D is ambiguous. V was cut by 5 bases and J by 8 bases, with 15 bases left in between. Germline assignment: CDR1 SGHTA and CDR2 FQGTGA. The CDR3 spans 13 residues. CDR3 DNA sequence: TGTGCCAGCAGCCTTAACGGGGTTGAGGGCTACACCTTC. It specifies CASSLNGVEGYTF.

This rearrangement joins TRBV19 to TRBJ2-1; 10 bases are shared with TRBD1. CDR1 and CDR2 (germline): LNHDA, SQIVND (reference sequence). This CDR3 comprises 15 residues. V lost 2 bases and J lost 8; bases outside the gene matches: 6. The CDR3 DNA reads as TGTGCCAGTAGTATAATGGGACAGGGGTTCGATGAGCAGTTCTTC. Residues: CASSIMGQGFDEQFF.

The chain has TRBV28 and TRBJ2-7, with D perhaps matching TRBD1 (5 bases). Germline CDR1 reads MDHEN; CDR2 reads SYDVKM. This CDR3 has 15 residues. With 3 bases removed from V and 4 bases from J, the gap between germline ends came to 16 bases. The CDR3 region is CASSFRVVGEYEQYF. The CDR3 DNA reads as TGTGCCAGCAGTTTCAGGGTCGTTGGGGAATACGAGCAGTACTTC.

This CDR3 reads CASSLAGQVGQPQHF. DNA for the CDR3: TGTGCCAGCAGCTTAGCCGGACAGGTCGGTCAGCCCCAGCATTTT. The chain carries TRBV7-6 and TRBJ1-5; 7 bases agree with TRBD1. CDR3 length equals 15 residues. Germline lookup yields CDR1 SGHVS and CDR2 FNYEAQ. With V trimmed by 0 bases and J by 6 bases, 5 bases remained unmatched.

V gene TRBV28 combines with J gene TRBJ1-6; D is unresolved. CDR3 length: 19 residues. Trimming took off 2 bases at V and 8 bases at J, with 25 bases between the two ends. Germline CDR1 and CDR2: MDHEN and SYDVKM. The CDR3 coding sequence is TGTGCCAGCAGTTTACCCCGGCAGACCCGAGCGGTATTAGATTCACCCCTCCACTTT. The encoded protein is CASSLPRQTRAVLDSPLHF.

The rearrangement uses TRBV18 and TRBJ2-7, with 9 bases fitting TRBD2. The CDR3 runs to 14 residues. Germline CDR1 reads KGHSH; CDR2 reads LQKENI. J was trimmed by 7 bases and V by 2 bases; bases with no gene match: 6. CDR3 DNA sequence: TGTGCCAGCTCACCAGGTGGGACTAGCAGGGAGCAGTACTTC. This translates into CASSPGGTSREQYF. Variable domain in full (rest from reference TRBV18 and TRBJ2-7): NAGVMQNPRHLVRRRGQEARLRCSPMKGHSHVYWYRQLPEEGLKFMVYLQKENIIDESGMPKERFSAEFPKEGPSILRIQQVVRGDSAAYFCASSPGGTSREQYFGPGTRLTVT.

Comment on this clone: At one boundary the junction diverges from the germline segment, which might be a read error. The V gene is TRBV5-1, the J gene TRBJ1-5, with a tentative D call TRBD1 (5 bases). The CDR3 is 16 residues long. Germline CDR1 SGHRS, CDR2 YFSETQ. In DNA form, the CDR3 reads TGCGCCAGCTGCTTCACGGACGGGGGAGGGGATCAGCCCCAGCATTTT. The encoded protein is CASCFTDGGGDQPQHF. Full variable domain (remainder filled in from reference TRBV5-1 and TRBJ1-5): KAGVTQTPRYLIKTRGQQVTLSCSPISGHRSVSWYQQTPGQGLQFLFEYFSETQRNKGNFPGRFSGRQFSNSRSEMNVSTLELGDSALYLCASCFTDGGGDQPQHFGDGTRLSIL.

The V gene is TRBV19, the J gene TRBJ2-7; weak D call: TRBD2 (5 bases). V was shortened by 5 bases and J by 6 bases, with 11 bases between the two germline ends. From germline, CDR1 is LNHDA and CDR2 SQIVND (reference sequence). The CDR3 runs 12 residues. In DNA, the CDR3 is TGTGCCAGTAGTCCCGGGGTCGGCGAGCAGTACTTC. Its translation is CASSPGVGEQYF.